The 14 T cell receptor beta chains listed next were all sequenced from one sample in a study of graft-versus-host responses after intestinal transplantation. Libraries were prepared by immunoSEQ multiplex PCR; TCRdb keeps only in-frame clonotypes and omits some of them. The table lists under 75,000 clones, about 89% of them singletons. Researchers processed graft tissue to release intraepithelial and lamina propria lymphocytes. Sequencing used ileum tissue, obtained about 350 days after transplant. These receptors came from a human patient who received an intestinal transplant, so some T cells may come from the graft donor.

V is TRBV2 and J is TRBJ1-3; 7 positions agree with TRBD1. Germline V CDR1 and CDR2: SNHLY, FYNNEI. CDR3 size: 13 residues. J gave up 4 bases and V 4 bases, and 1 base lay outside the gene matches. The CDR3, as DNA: TGTGCCAGCAGTGGGGGACAGGGAAACACCATATATTTT. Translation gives CASSGGQGNTIYF.

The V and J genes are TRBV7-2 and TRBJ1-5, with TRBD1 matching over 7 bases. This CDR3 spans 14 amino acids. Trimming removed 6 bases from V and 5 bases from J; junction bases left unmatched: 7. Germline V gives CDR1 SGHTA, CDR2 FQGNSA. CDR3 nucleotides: TGTGCCAGCAGTCGGGACAGTCCATATCAGCCCCAGCATTTT. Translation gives CASSRDSPYQPQHF.

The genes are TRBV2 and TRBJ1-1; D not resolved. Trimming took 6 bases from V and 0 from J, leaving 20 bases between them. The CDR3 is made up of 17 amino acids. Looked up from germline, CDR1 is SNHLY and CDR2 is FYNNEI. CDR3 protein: CASSLTPREPMNTEAFF. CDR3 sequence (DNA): TGTGCCAGCAGCCTAACTCCCCGGGAGCCTATGAACACTGAAGCTTTCTTT.

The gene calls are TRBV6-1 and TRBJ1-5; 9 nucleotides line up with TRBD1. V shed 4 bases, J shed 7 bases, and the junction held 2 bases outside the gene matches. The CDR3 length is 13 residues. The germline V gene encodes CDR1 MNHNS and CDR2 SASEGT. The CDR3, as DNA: TGTGCCAGCAGTGGACAGGGGGGGCAGCCCCAGCATTTT. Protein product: CASSGQGGQPQHF.

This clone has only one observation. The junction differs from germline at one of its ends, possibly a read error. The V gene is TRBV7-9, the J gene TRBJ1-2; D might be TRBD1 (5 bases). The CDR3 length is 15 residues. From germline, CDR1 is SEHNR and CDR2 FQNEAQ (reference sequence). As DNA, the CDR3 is TGTGCCAGCAGCTTAGGGAAGGGACGCAACTATGGCCACACCTTC. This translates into CASSLGKGRNYGHTF.

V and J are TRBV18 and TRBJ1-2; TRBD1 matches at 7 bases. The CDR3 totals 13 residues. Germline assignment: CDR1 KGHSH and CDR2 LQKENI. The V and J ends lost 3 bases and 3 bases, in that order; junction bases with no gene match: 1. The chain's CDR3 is CASSPDRDYGYTF. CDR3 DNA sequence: TGTGCCAGCTCACCTGACAGGGACTATGGCTACACCTTC.

The CDR3 DNA follows: TGTGCCAGCAGCTTTGGGACTGCTGTGAGCACTGAAGCTTTCTTT. Translating gives CASSFGTAVSTEAFF. J is TRBJ1-1 and V is TRBV5-6; D perhaps matches TRBD1 (5 bases). V dropped 2 bases and J dropped 4 bases, with 15 bases sitting between them. Germline CDR1 is SGHDT and CDR2 is YYEEEE. This CDR3 comprises 15 residues. Together with reference TRBV5-6 and TRBJ1-1, the CDR3 gives the full variable domain: DAGVTQSPTHLIKTRGQQVTLRCSPKSGHDTVSWYQQALGQGPQFIFQYYEEEERQRGNFPDRFSGHQFPNYSSELNVNALLLGDSALYLCASSFGTAVSTEAFFGQGTRLTVV.

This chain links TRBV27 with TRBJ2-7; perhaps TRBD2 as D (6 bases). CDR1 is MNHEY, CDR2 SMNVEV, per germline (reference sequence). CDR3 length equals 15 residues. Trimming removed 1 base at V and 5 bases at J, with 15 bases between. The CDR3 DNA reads TGTGCCAGCAGTTTATACGCGGGGACGTACGACGAGCAGTACTTC. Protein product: CASSLYAGTYDEQYF.

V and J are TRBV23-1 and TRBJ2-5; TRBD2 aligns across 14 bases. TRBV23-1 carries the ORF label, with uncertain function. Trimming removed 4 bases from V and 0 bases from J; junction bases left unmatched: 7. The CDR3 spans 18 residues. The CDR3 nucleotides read TGCGCCAGCAGTCGTGGGGGACTAGCGGGAGCCGACCAAGAGACCCAGTACTTC. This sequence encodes CASSRGGLAGADQETQYF.

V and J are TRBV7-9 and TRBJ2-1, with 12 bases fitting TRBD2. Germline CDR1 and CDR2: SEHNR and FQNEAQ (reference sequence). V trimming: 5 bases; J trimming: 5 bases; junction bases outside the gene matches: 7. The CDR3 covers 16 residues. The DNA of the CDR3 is TGTGCCAGCAGCCCCTCGACTAGCGGGGGAAACAATGAGCAGTTCTTC. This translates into CASSPSTSGGNNEQFF.

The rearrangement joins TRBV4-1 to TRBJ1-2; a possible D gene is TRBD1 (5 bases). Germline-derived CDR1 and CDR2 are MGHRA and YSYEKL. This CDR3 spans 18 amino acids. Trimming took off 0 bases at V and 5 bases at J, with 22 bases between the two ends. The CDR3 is CASSQEAATVPSGYGYTF. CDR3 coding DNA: TGCGCCAGCAGCCAAGAGGCCGCGACAGTCCCATCTGGGTATGGCTACACCTTC.

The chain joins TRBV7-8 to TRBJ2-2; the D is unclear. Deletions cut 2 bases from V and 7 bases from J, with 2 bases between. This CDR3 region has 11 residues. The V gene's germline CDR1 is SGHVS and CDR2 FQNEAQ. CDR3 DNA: TGTGCCAGCAGCTTAATCGGGGAGCTGTTTTTT. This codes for CASSLIGELFF.

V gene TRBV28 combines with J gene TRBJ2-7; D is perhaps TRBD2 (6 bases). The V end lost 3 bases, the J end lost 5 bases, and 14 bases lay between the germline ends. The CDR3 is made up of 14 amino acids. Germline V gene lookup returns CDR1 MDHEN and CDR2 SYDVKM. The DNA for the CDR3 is TGTGCCAGCAGTTTTGGCGGGAAGCAAAACGAGCAGTACTTC. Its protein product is CASSFGGKQNEQYF.

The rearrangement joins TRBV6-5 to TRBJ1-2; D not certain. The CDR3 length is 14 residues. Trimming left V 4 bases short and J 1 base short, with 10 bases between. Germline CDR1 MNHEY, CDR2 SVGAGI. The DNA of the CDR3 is TGTGCCAGCAGTTCCTGGGCGGTTAACTATGGCTACACCTTC. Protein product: CASSSWAVNYGYTF.